The 3 T cell receptor beta chains presented below share a single source sample, sequenced in a study of T cell responses to AZD1222 COVID-19 vaccine. The table came from immunoSEQ multiplex PCR; TCRdb's copy has only in-frame clones and leaves some out. The repertoire holds approximately 200,000 clones, with about nine tenths as singletons. The sequencing used peripheral blood, collected on day 0 of MenACWY control vaccination. These receptors all come from an adult in good health.

V is TRBV7-2 and J is TRBJ1-6; D remains ambiguous. Trimming stripped 5 bases from V and 14 bases from J, with 16 bases between. Germline V CDR1 and CDR2: SGHTA, FQGNSA. The CDR3 runs 13 residues. The CDR3 loop is CASSPSGGRTLHF. In nucleotides, the CDR3 is TGTGCCAGCAGCCCCAGCGGTGGTAGGACCCTCCACTTT.

This rearrangement joins TRBV7-9 to TRBJ1-2; D gene uncertain. The CDR3 covers 14 residues. The germline gives CDR1 SEHNR, CDR2 FQNEAQ (reference sequence). The germline V and J ends were trimmed by 3 bases and 8 bases, with 16 bases remaining between them. CDR3 coding DNA: TGTGCCAGCAGCTTTGAGGTGGGCATGGGAGGCTACACCTTC. This encodes CASSFEVGMGGYTF.

The rearrangement joins TRBV6-5 to TRBJ1-2; D not certain. CDR3 size: 16 residues. Trimming cost V 2 bases and J 2 bases, with 15 bases left between them. In germline, CDR1 is MNHEY, CDR2 SVGAGI. For the CDR3, the DNA is TGTGCCAGCAGTTACGAAACAGTGGGAAGGAACTATGGCTACACCTTC. This translates into CASSYETVGRNYGYTF.